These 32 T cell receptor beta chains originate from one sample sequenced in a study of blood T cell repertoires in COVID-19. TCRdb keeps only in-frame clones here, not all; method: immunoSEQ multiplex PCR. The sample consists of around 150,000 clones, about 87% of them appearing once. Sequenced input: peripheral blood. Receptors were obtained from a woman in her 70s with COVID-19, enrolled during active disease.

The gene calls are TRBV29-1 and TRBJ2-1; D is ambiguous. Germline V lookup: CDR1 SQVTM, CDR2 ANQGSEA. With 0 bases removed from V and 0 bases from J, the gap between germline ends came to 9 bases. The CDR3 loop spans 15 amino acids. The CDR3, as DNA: TGCAGCGTTGAAGATCGAGCACTCTCCTACAATGAGCAGTTCTTC. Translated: CSVEDRALSYNEQFF.

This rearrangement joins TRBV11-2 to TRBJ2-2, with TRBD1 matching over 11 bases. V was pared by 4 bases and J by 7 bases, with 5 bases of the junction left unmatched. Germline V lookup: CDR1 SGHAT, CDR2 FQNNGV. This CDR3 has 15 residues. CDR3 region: CASSSGTGGLGELFF. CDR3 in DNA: TGTGCCAGCAGCTCAGGGACAGGGGGTCTCGGGGAGCTGTTTTTT.

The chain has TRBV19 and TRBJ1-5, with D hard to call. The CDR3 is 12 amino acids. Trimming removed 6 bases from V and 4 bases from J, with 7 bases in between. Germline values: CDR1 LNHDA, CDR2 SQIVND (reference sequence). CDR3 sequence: CASRLRNQPQHF. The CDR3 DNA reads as TGTGCCAGTAGACTGAGAAATCAGCCCCAGCATTTT.

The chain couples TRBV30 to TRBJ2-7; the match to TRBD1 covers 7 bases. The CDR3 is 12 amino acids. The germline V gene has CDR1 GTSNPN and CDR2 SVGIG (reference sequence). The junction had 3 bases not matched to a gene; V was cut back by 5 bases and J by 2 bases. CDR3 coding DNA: TGTGCCTGGGGGGACAGCCCCTACGAGCAGTACTTC. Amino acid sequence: CAWGDSPYEQYF.

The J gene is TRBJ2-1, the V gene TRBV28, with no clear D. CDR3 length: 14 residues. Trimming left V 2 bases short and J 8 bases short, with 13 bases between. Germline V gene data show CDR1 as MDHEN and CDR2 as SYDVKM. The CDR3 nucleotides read TGTGCCAGCAGTTTAGTTGGAGTAGCCCATGAGCAGTTCTTC. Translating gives CASSLVGVAHEQFF.

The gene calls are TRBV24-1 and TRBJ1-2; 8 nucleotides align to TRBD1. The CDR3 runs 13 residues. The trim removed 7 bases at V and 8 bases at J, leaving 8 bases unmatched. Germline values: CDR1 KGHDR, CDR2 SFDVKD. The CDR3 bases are TGTGCCACCAGCGGACAGGGCGAAAAGGGCTACACCTTC. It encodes CATSGQGEKGYTF.

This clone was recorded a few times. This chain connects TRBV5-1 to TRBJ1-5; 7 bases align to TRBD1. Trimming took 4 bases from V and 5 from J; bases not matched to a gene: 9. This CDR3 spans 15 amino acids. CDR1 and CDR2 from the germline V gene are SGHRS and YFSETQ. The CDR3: CASSPLGGAHQPQHF. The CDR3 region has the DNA TGCGCCAGCAGCCCTTTAGGGGGCGCTCATCAGCCCCAGCATTTT.

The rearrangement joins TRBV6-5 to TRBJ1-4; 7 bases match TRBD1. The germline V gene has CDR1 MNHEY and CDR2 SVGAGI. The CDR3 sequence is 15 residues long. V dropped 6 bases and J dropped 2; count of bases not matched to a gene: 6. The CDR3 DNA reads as TGTGCCAGCAGCACGACAGGGAGCACTAATGAAAAACTGTTTTTT. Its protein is CASSTTGSTNEKLFF.

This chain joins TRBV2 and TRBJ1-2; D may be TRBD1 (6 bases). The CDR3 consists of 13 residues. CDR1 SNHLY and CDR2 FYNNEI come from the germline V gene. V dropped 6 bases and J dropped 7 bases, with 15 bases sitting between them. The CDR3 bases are TGTGCCAGCAGCCCCGGGACATCTCGTGGCTACACCTTC. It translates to CASSPGTSRGYTF.

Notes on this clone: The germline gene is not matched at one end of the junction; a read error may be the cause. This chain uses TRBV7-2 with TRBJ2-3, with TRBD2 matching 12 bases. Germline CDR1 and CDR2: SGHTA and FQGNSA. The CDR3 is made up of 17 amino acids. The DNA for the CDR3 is TGTGCCAGCAGCGCCCGACTAGCGGGGGATAGCACAAATACGCAGTATTTT. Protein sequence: CASSARLAGDSTNTQYF. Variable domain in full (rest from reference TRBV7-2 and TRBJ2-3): GAGVSQSPSNKVTEKGKDVELRCDPISGHTALYWYRQSLGQGLEFLIYFQGNSAPDKSGLPSDRFSAERTGGSVSTLTIQRTQQEDSAVYLCASSARLAGDSTNTQYFGPGTRLTVL.

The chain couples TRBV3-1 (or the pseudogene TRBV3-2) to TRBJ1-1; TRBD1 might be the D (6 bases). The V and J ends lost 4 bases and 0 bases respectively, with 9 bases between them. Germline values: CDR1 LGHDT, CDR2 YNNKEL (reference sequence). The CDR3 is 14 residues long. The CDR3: CASSPRGMNTEAFF. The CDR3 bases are TGTGCCAGCAGCCCCAGGGGTATGAACACTGAAGCTTTCTTT.

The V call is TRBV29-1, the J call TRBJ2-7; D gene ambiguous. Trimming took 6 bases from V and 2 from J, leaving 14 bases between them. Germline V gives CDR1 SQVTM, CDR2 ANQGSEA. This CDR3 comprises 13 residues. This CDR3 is CSVIMAVTYEQYF. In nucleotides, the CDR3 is TGCAGCGTGATCATGGCGGTCACCTACGAGCAGTACTTC.

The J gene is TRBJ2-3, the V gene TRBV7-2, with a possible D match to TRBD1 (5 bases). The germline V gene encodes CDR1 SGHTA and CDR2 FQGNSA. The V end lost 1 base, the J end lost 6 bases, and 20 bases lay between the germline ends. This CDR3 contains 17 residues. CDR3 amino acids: CASSLGGLESSWDTQYF. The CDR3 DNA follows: TGTGCCAGCAGCTTAGGGGGCTTGGAATCATCCTGGGATACGCAGTATTTT.

CDR3 in DNA: TGTGCCAGCAGCTTAGGTAGTCTCCAAGAGACCCAGTACTTC. Translating gives CASSLGSLQETQYF. This chain links TRBV7-9 with TRBJ2-5; D ambiguous. V gave up 1 base and J gave up 1 base, with 7 bases separating them. The V gene's germline CDR1 is SEHNR and CDR2 FQNEAQ (reference sequence). There are 14 residues in the CDR3.

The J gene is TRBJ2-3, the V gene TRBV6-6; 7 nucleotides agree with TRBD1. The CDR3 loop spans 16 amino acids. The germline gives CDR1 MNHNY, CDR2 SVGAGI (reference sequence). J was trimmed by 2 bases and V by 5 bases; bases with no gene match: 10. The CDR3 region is CASSRGGLRTTDTQYF. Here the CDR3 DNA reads TGTGCCAGCAGTCGAGGGGGCTTAAGGACCACAGATACGCAGTATTTT.

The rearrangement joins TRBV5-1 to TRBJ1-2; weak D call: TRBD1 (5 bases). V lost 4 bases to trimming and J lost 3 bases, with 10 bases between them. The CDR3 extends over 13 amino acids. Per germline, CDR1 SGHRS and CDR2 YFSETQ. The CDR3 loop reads CASSPDSHYGYTF. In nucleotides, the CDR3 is TGCGCCAGCAGCCCCGACAGTCACTATGGCTACACCTTC.

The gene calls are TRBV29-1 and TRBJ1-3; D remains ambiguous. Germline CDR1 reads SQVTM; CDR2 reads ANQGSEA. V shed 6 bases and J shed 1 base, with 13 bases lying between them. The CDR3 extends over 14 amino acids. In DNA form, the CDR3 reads TGCAGCGTCGCCGACAAGGCGTCTGGAAACACCATATATTTT. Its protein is CSVADKASGNTIYF.

CDR3 sequence reads: CASSLGQGGMAFF. The CDR3 DNA follows: TGTGCCAGCAGCTTGGGACAGGGAGGGATGGCTTTCTTT. This chain uses TRBV9 with TRBJ1-1; 9 bases map to TRBD1. The CDR3 totals 13 residues. J was trimmed by 11 bases and V by 4 bases; bases with no gene match: 9. Germline V lookup: CDR1 SGDLS, CDR2 YYNGEE.

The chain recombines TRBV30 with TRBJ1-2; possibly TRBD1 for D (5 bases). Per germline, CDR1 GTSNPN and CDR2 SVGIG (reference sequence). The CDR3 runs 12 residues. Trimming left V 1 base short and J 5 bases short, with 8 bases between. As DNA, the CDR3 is TGTGCCTGGAGTGGCGGGGCTTATGGCTACACCTTC. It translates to CAWSGGAYGYTF.

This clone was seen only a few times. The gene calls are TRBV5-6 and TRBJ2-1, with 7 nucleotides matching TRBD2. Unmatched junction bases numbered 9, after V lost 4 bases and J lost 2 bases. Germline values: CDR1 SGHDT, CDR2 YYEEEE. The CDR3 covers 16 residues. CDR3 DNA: TGTGCCAGCAGCCCTTGGGGGAGCGGGGCCTACAATGAGCAGTTCTTC. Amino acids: CASSPWGSGAYNEQFF. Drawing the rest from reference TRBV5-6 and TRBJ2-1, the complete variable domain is DAGVTQSPTHLIKTRGQQVTLRCSPKSGHDTVSWYQQALGQGPQFIFQYYEEEERQRGNFPDRFSGHQFPNYSSELNVNALLLGDSALYLCASSPWGSGAYNEQFFGPGTRLTVL.

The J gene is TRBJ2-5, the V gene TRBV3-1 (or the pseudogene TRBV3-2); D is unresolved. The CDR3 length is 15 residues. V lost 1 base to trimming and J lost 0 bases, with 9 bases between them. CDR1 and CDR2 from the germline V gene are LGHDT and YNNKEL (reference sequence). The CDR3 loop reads CASSQAEKYQETQYF. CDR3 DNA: TGTGCCAGCAGCCAAGCTGAGAAGTACCAAGAGACCCAGTACTTC.

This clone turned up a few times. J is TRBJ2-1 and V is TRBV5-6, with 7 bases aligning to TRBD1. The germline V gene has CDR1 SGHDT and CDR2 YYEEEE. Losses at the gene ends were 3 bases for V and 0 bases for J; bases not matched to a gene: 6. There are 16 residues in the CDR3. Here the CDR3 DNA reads TGTGCCAGCAGCTACCTGACAGGGAGCTCCTACAATGAGCAGTTCTTC. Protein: CASSYLTGSSYNEQFF.

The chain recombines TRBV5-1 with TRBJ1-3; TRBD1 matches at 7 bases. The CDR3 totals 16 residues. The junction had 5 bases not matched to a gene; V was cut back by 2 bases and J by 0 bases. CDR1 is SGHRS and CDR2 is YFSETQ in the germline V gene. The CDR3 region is CASSLGQVDSGNTIYF. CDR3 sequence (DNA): TGCGCCAGCAGCTTAGGACAGGTCGACTCTGGAAACACCATATATTTT.

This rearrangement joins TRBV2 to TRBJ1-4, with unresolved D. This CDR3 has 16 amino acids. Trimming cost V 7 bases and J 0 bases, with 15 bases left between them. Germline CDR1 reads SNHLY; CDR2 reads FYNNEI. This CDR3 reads CASTGLTPATNEKLFF. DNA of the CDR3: TGTGCCAGCACCGGACTTACTCCTGCAACTAATGAAAAACTGTTTTTT. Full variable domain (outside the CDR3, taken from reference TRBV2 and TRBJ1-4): EPEVTQTPSHQVTQMGQEVILRCVPISNHLYFYWYRQILGQKVEFLVSFYNNEISEKSEIFDDQFSVERPDGSNFTLKIRSTKLEDSAMYFCASTGLTPATNEKLFFGSGTQLSVL.

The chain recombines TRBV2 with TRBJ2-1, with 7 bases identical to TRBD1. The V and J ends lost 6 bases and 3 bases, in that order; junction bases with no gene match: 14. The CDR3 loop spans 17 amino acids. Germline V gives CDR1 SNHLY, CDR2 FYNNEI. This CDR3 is CASRGTGENYYYNEQFF. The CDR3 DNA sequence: TGTGCCAGCAGGGGAACAGGGGAGAACTACTACTACAATGAGCAGTTCTTC. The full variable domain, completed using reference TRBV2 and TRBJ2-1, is EPEVTQTPSHQVTQMGQEVILRCVPISNHLYFYWYRQILGQKVEFLVSFYNNEISEKSEIFDDQFSVERPDGSNFTLKIRSTKLEDSAMYFCASRGTGENYYYNEQFFGPGTRLTVL.

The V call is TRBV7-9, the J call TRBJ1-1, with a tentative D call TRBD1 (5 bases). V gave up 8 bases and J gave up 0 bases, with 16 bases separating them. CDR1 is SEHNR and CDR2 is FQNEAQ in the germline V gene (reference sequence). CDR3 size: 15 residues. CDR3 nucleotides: TGTGCCAGCGCCCCGGGGGTGGGGTTGAACACTGAAGCTTTCTTT. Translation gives CASAPGVGLNTEAFF.

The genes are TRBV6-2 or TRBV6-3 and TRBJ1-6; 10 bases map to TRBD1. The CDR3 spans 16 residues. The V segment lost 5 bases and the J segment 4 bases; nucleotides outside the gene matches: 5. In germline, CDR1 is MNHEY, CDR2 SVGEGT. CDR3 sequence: CASSAGQGTYNSPLHF. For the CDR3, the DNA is TGTGCCAGCAGTGCGGGACAGGGGACTTATAATTCACCCCTCCACTTT.

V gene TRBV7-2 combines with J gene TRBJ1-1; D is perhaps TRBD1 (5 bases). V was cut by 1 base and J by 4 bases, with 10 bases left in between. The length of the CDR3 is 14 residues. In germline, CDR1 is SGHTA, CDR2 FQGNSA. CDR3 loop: CASSLGRDGTEAFF. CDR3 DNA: TGTGCCAGCAGCTTAGGCAGGGATGGCACTGAAGCTTTCTTT. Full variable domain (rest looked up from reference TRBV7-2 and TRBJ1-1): GAGVSQSPSNKVTEKGKDVELRCDPISGHTALYWYRQSLGQGLEFLIYFQGNSAPDKSGLPSDRFSAERTGGSVSTLTIQRTQQEDSAVYLCASSLGRDGTEAFFGQGTRLTVV.

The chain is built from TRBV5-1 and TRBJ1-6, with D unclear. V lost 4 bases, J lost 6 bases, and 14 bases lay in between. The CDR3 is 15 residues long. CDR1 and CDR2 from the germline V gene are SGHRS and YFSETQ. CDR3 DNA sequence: TGCGCCAGCAGCCGGTCTTCGGGGATTAATTCACCCCTCCACTTT. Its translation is CASSRSSGINSPLHF.

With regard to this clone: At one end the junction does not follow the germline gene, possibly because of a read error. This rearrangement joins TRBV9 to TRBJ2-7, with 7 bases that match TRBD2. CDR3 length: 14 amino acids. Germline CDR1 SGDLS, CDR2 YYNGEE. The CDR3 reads CASRVAGGGGEQYF. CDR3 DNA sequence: TGTGCCAGCCGCGTAGCGGGTGGGGGGGGCGAGCAGTACTTC.

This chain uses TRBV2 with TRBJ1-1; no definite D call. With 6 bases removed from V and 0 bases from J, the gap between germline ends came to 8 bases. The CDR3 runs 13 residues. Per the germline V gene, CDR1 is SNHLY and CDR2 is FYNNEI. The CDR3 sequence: CASRARMNTEAFF. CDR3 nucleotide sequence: TGTGCCAGCAGGGCCAGGATGAACACTGAAGCTTTCTTT. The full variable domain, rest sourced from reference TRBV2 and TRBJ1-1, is EPEVTQTPSHQVTQMGQEVILRCVPISNHLYFYWYRQILGQKVEFLVSFYNNEISEKSEIFDDQFSVERPDGSNFTLKIRSTKLEDSAMYFCASRARMNTEAFFGQGTRLTVV.

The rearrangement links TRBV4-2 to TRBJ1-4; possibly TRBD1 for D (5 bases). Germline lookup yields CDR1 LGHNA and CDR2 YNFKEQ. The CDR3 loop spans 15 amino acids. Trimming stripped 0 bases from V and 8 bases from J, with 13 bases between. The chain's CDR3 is CASSQDLTDREKLFF. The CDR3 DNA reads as TGTGCCAGCAGCCAAGATCTGACAGATCGGGAAAAACTGTTTTTT.